This TCR beta chain emerged from a study of CD8+ T cells in alopecia areata. Germline V CDR1 and CDR2: SNHLY, FYNNEI. CDR3 length equals 13 residues. Trimming removed 6 bases at V and 5 bases at J, with 12 bases between. Described treatment: oral pan-JAK inhibitor, 5-10 mg twice daily. Investigators isolated RNA and reverse transcribed it into cDNA to act as the sequencing template. The repertoire was sequenced with immunoSEQ multiplex PCR; TCRdb's copy has only in-frame clones and lacks some. This sample has over 150,000 clones, with roughly three fifths found just once. This receptor was obtained from a human donor with alopecia areata. The material was CD4+ T cells sorted from blood, obtained at week 4, from a patient treated with tofacitinib. J is TRBJ2-3 and V is TRBV2; D may be TRBD1 (6 bases). The CDR3 here is CASSPRGRDTQYF. The CDR3 bases are TGTGCCAGCAGCCCCAGGGGCAGAGATACGCAGTATTTT.